These 7 T cell receptor beta chains originate from one sample sequenced in a study of identical twins. In TCRdb, the 5' RACE reads were re-called with MiXCR into one record per CDR3 protein. The table includes 200,000 to 300,000 distinct CDR3 sequences, more than 9.5% detected once. These data also formed part of another study, on yellow fever vaccine responses in identical twins.

Material: memory (CD45RO+) T cells sorted from blood. The receptors come from a woman aged 18-29 years in good health.

This clonotype was seen many times. CDR3 sequence: CASSLVLAGAGELFF. In DNA form, the CDR3 reads TGTGCCAGCAGCTTAGTTCTAGCGGGAGCCGGGGAGCTGTTTTTT. J is TRBJ2-2 and V is TRBV7-2; TRBD2 aligns across 10 bases. The CDR3 length is 15 residues. The V and J ends lost 1 base and 6 bases, in that order; junction bases with no gene match: 2. The V gene's germline CDR1 is SGHTA and CDR2 FQGNSA.

This clonotype was detected a few times. The CDR3 coding sequence is TGTGCCAGCAGCTCCGGACTGGCTAGCACAGATACGCAGTATTTT. This encodes CASSSGLASTDTQYF. The chain employs TRBV14 and TRBJ2-3; D is perhaps TRBD2 (5 bases). The germline V and J ends were trimmed by 5 bases and 0 bases, with 12 bases remaining between them. The CDR3 contains 15 residues. Germline V gene lookup returns CDR1 SGHDN and CDR2 FVKESK.

This clonotype was found a few times. The chain carries TRBV2 and TRBJ2-2; D remains ambiguous. In germline, CDR1 is SNHLY, CDR2 FYNNEI. The V end was cut by 8 bases, the J end by 3 bases, with 13 bases between. The CDR3 extends over 14 amino acids. The CDR3 reads CASRAGQDTGELFF. CDR3 coding DNA: TGTGCCAGCCGCGCTGGGCAGGACACCGGGGAGCTGTTTTTT. The whole variable domain, remainder taken from reference TRBV2 and TRBJ2-2, is EPEVTQTPSHQVTQMGQEVILRCVPISNHLYFYWYRQILGQKVEFLVSFYNNEISEKSEIFDDQFSVERPDGSNFTLKIRSTKLEDSAMYFCASRAGQDTGELFFGEGSRLTVL.

V gene TRBV7-8 combines with J gene TRBJ2-5; 8 bases are a match to TRBD2. The CDR3 spans 14 residues. V was clipped by 3 bases and J by 7 bases; unmatched bases: 7. CDR1 is SGHVS, CDR2 FQNEAQ, per germline. The CDR3 region has the DNA TGTGCCAGCAGCTTCGGGGGGGAGGAGGGGACCCAGTACTTC. Translation gives CASSFGGEEGTQYF.

The genes are TRBV6-1 and TRBJ2-7, with 10 bases identical to TRBD1. Germline V gene data show CDR1 as MNHNS and CDR2 as SASEGT. The CDR3 loop spans 15 amino acids. The ends lost 6 bases at V and 0 bases at J; junction bases unmatched: 5. The CDR3 DNA reads as TGTGCCAGCAGGGACAGGGGGGGACCCTCCTACGAGCAGTACTTC. As protein: CASRDRGGPSYEQYF.

The gene calls are TRBV5-6 and TRBJ2-1; the match to TRBD1 covers 7 bases. Germline assignment: CDR1 SGHDT and CDR2 YYEEEE. V was clipped by 1 base and J by 0 bases; unmatched bases: 7. The CDR3 has 17 amino acids. DNA for the CDR3: TGTGCCAGCAGCTTGTCCGACAGGGCCTTCTCCTACAATGAGCAGTTCTTC. Residues: CASSLSDRAFSYNEQFF.

This clonotype was recorded many times. The chain recombines TRBV15 with TRBJ1-1; 8 nucleotides align to TRBD1. Per the germline V gene, CDR1 is LNHNV and CDR2 is YYDKDF (reference sequence). Trimming removed 5 bases from V and 10 bases from J; junction bases left unmatched: 9. The CDR3 runs to 13 residues. CDR3 bases: TGTGCCACCAGCGTGGACAGGGCAGTTGCAGCTTTCTTT. Its translation is CATSVDRAVAAFF. The full variable domain, completed using reference TRBV15 and TRBJ1-1, is DAMVIQNPRYQVTQFGKPVTLSCSQTLNHNVMYWYQQKSSQAPKLLFHYYDKDFNNEADTPDNFQSRRPNTSFCFLDIRSPGLGDTAMYLCATSVDRAVAAFFGQGTRLTVV.